The 4 T cell receptor beta chains in this list originate from one sample, sequenced in a study of T-cell memory formation after mild COVID-19. MiXCR, applied by TCRdb to the 5' RACE reads, yields one record per CDR3 protein. Among 450,000 or so distinct CDR3 sequences listed, 20% to 30% were seen once. Material for sequencing was PBMCs or a T cell subset sorted from them (not recorded which). The receptor set was obtained from an adult woman who had mild COVID-19 (a few samples of this study predate the infection). Cell type and time point are not known.

This clonotype was counted only a few times. This CDR3 reads CATSEAGAYNEQFF. Here the CDR3 DNA reads TGTGCCACCAGTGAAGCGGGAGCCTACAATGAGCAGTTCTTC. This rearrangement joins TRBV24-1 to TRBJ2-1; 8 nucleotides align to TRBD2. Germline trimming cut 4 bases from V and 2 bases from J; bases unmatched to any gene: 0. Germline CDR1 reads KGHDR; CDR2 reads SFDVKD. This CDR3 has 14 residues.

The chain uses TRBV6-5 and TRBJ2-7; tentatively, D is TRBD1 (5 bases). CDR1 is MNHEY, CDR2 SVGAGI, per germline. The CDR3 covers 15 residues. V lost 0 bases and J lost 2, with 11 bases in between. The CDR3 sequence is CASSYSKAGPYEQYF. CDR3 nucleotides: TGTGCCAGCAGTTACTCGAAGGCAGGGCCCTACGAGCAGTACTTC.

This CDR3 reads CATSDFRTSGGVVGDNEQFF. CDR3 bases: TGTGCCACCAGTGATTTCCGGACTAGCGGGGGCGTAGTTGGGGACAATGAGCAGTTCTTC. This chain links TRBV24-1 with TRBJ2-1; 13 bases line up with TRBD2. This CDR3 region has 20 residues. With V trimmed by 1 base and J by 5 bases, 13 bases remained unmatched. In germline, CDR1 is KGHDR, CDR2 SFDVKD.

The J gene is TRBJ1-2, the V gene TRBV5-1, with 9 bases aligning to TRBD1. J was trimmed by 0 bases and V by 3 bases; bases with no gene match: 12. The germline V gene has CDR1 SGHRS and CDR2 YFSETQ. This CDR3 spans 18 amino acids. The CDR3 DNA follows: TGCGCCAGCAGCTACCGTCCTGGACAGGGGTTAACTAACTATGGCTACACCTTC. This translates into CASSYRPGQGLTNYGYTF.